Below, 29 T cell receptor beta chains from the same sample are listed, as sequenced in a study of blood T cells in healthy people across ages. Through a sample-barcoded 5' primer and a J-beta primer mix, a second PCR was run for roughly 7 to 12 cycles. TCRdb passed the 5' RACE reads through MiXCR, listing each CDR3 protein once. The table shows approximately 800,000 distinct CDR3 sequences, with approximately 65% occurring only once. The sequenced sample was blood. Every receptor here comes from a man younger than 45 in good health.

This sequence joins TRBV10-2 and TRBJ1-5; TRBD1 matches at 7 bases. CDR3 length: 14 amino acids. From germline, CDR1 is WSHSY and CDR2 SAAADI. Trimming at V came to 7 bases and at J to 7 bases, leaving 10 bases not matched to a gene. Here the CDR3 reads CASKDRAPRQPQHF. The CDR3, as DNA: TGCGCCAGCAAAGACAGGGCTCCCCGACAGCCCCAGCATTTT.

V is TRBV5-1 and J is TRBJ1-2; maybe TRBD1 (6 bases). Germline-derived CDR1 and CDR2 are SGHRS and YFSETQ. The CDR3 extends over 13 amino acids. The V gene lost 4 bases and the J gene lost 8 bases, with 15 bases spanning the gap. The CDR3 nucleotides are TGCGCCAGCAGCAAAACAGGGTCGGAAGGCTACACCTTC. This encodes CASSKTGSEGYTF.

V usage is TRBV20-1 and J usage is TRBJ2-4; D perhaps matches TRBD1 (6 bases). From germline, CDR1 is DFQATT and CDR2 SNEGSKA (reference sequence). The CDR3 has 12 amino acids. The V end lost 0 bases, the J end lost 13 bases, and 13 bases lay between the germline ends. CDR3 region: CSARDQGHKQYF. DNA for the CDR3: TGCAGTGCTAGAGATCAGGGACATAAGCAGTACTTC.

The chain carries TRBV29-1 and TRBJ2-3; no definite D call. The V gene lost 5 bases and the J gene lost 1 base, with 4 bases spanning the gap. This CDR3 spans 11 amino acids. In germline, CDR1 is SQVTM, CDR2 ANQGSEA. In nucleotides, the CDR3 is TGCAGCGTTCTACGCACAGATACGCAGTATTTT. This codes for CSVLRTDTQYF.

The chain carries TRBV14 and TRBJ2-7; D call uncertain. Judging by the DNA end, TRBJ2-5 fits better; the J call may be wrong. The CDR3 totals 13 residues. Germline V gene sequence: CDR1 SGHDN, CDR2 FVKESK. The CDR3 region has the DNA TGTGCCAGCAGCCACTCTCTGGTAGAGACCCAGTACTTC. Amino acid sequence: CASSHSLVETQYF.

V usage is TRBV4-2 and J usage is TRBJ2-1, with 15 bases that match TRBD2. Germline assignment: CDR1 LGHNA and CDR2 YNFKEQ. The CDR3 consists of 16 residues. Trimming at V came to 0 bases and at J to 8 bases, leaving 2 bases not matched to a gene. The CDR3 here is CASSQDGTSGGHEQFF. In nucleotides, the CDR3 is TGTGCCAGCAGCCAAGACGGGACTAGCGGGGGGCATGAGCAGTTCTTC.

The gene calls are TRBV11-2 and TRBJ2-1; 9 bases are a match to TRBD2. Germline lookup yields CDR1 SGHAT and CDR2 FQNNGV. The CDR3 loop spans 18 amino acids. The J segment lost 7 bases and the V segment lost 5 bases, leaving 18 bases of the junction unmatched. The CDR3 protein is CASSPNSGGVGLWNEQFF. CDR3 DNA sequence: TGTGCCAGCAGCCCCAATAGCGGGGGCGTCGGGTTGTGGAATGAGCAGTTCTTC.

This chain connects TRBV6-5 to TRBJ2-3; D is ambiguous. Germline CDR1 reads MNHEY; CDR2 reads SVGAGI. The CDR3 is made up of 13 amino acids. Trimming cost V 2 bases and J 3 bases, with 6 bases left between them. The CDR3 nucleotides are TGTGCCAGCAGTTACACCCCGACAGATACGCAGTATTTT. Encoded protein: CASSYTPTDTQYF.

This clonotype appeared a single time. J is TRBJ2-1 and V is TRBV6-1, with 7 positions matching TRBD1. Trimming removed 6 bases from V and 2 bases from J; junction bases left unmatched: 13. CDR1 and CDR2 from the germline V gene are MNHNS and SASEGT. The CDR3 contains 17 residues. CDR3 loop: CASSRGTGTVAYNEQFF. The CDR3 coding sequence is TGTGCCAGCAGCCGCGGAACCGGGACAGTCGCCTACAATGAGCAGTTCTTC.

The rearrangement uses TRBV20-1 and TRBJ2-4; D could derive from TRBD1 or TRBD2 (5 bases each). Trimming cost V 1 base and J 7 bases, with 11 bases left between them. The CDR3 loop spans 13 amino acids. Germline V gene lookup returns CDR1 DFQATT and CDR2 SNEGSKA (reference sequence). In DNA, the CDR3 is TGCAGTGCTAGAGTCGTAGGGGAGAACATTCAGTACTTC. It yields the protein CSARVVGENIQYF.

This clonotype was counted a few times. CDR3 sequence reads: CSVPPRIHTGIYYGYTF. The CDR3 DNA reads TGCAGCGTGCCGCCTCGGATACATACAGGGATCTACTATGGCTACACCTTC. The chain recombines TRBV29-1 with TRBJ1-2; D is possibly TRBD1 (6 bases). This CDR3 is 17 amino acids long. Per the germline V gene, CDR1 is SQVTM and CDR2 is ANQGSEA. V was cut by 6 bases and J by 3 bases, with 26 bases left in between.

This clonotype has just a few counts. The chain joins TRBV20-1 to TRBJ2-1; either TRBD1 or TRBD2 may fit D (5 bases each). Germline CDR1 DFQATT, CDR2 SNEGSKA (reference sequence). This CDR3 contains 12 residues. The CDR3 reads CSGDGVWNEQFF. CDR3 DNA sequence: TGCAGCGGGGACGGAGTGTGGAATGAGCAGTTCTTC.

The chain has TRBV29-1 and TRBJ2-7, with 8 bases aligning to TRBD1. V lost 2 bases and J lost 2; bases outside the gene matches: 2. The CDR3 is 13 residues long. Germline CDR1 and CDR2: SQVTM and ANQGSEA. Here the CDR3 reads CSVEKTGAYEQYF. The DNA for the CDR3 is TGCAGCGTTGAAAAGACAGGGGCCTACGAGCAGTACTTC.

The rearrangement links TRBV21-1 to TRBJ2-1; TRBD1, the D gene given by the table, was not confirmed from the DNA. TRBV21-1 has pseudogene status. The CDR3 has 17 residues. CDR3 DNA: TGTGCCAGCATTCTGGGACGGTTAACGAGCTCCTACAATGAGCAGTTCTTC. It yields the protein CASILGRLTSSYNEQFF.

For this clonotype: The germline gene is not matched at one end of the junction; a read error may be the cause. J is TRBJ2-5 and V is TRBV12-3 or TRBV12-4; 9 nucleotides match TRBD2. The CDR3 covers 16 residues. CDR3 DNA sequence: TGTGCCAGCAATTTAGCGGAGCGGGGGGATTACAATGAGCAGTACTTC. Protein sequence: CASNLAERGDYNEQYF.

This chain uses TRBV7-9 with TRBJ2-1; no reliable D call. The CDR3 has 12 residues. CDR1 and CDR2 (germline): SEHNR, FQNEAQ (reference sequence). V gave up 8 bases and J gave up 8 bases, with 13 bases separating them. The CDR3 sequence is CASLQHPHEQFF. As DNA, the CDR3 is TGTGCCAGCCTCCAGCACCCTCATGAGCAGTTCTTC.

V and J are TRBV6-5 and TRBJ2-2, with 10 bases lining up with TRBD2. This CDR3 spans 14 amino acids. Germline lookup yields CDR1 MNHEY and CDR2 SVGAGI. The V segment lost 7 bases and the J segment 6 bases; nucleotides outside the gene matches: 5. CDR3 bases: TGTGCCAGCATGAGCGGGGGGGCCGCCGGGGAGCTGTTTTTT. Residues: CASMSGGAAGELFF.

The gene calls are TRBV5-1 and TRBJ1-5; 9 nucleotides agree with TRBD1. The V and J ends lost 4 bases and 5 bases, in that order; junction bases with no gene match: 4. Germline CDR1 reads SGHRS; CDR2 reads YFSETQ. This CDR3 region has 14 residues. The chain's CDR3 is CASSTGDRDQPQHF. The CDR3 coding sequence is TGCGCCAGCAGCACCGGGGACAGGGATCAGCCCCAGCATTTT.

The chain employs TRBV28 and TRBJ1-4, with unresolved D. The V and J ends lost 5 bases and 2 bases respectively, with 9 bases between them. CDR1 is MDHEN, CDR2 SYDVKM, per germline. The CDR3 consists of 14 residues. The CDR3 region is CASSVSVTNEKLFF. CDR3 DNA: TGTGCCAGCAGTGTTTCAGTTACTAATGAAAAACTGTTTTTT.

J is TRBJ2-3 and V is TRBV4-3, with D possibly TRBD1 on 5 matching bases. Germline V lookup: CDR1 LGHNA, CDR2 YSLEER. The CDR3 consists of 16 residues. V dropped 0 bases and J dropped 2 bases, with 12 bases sitting between them. The CDR3 DNA follows: TGCGCCAGCAGCCAAGATAAATGGGGCCTCACAGATACGCAGTATTTT. This sequence encodes CASSQDKWGLTDTQYF.

The chain carries TRBV4-3 and TRBJ2-3; 9 bases match TRBD2. Per germline, CDR1 LGHNA and CDR2 YSLEER. V shed 0 bases, J shed 5 bases, and the junction held 12 bases outside the gene matches. The CDR3 is 18 amino acids. The DNA for the CDR3 is TGCGCCAGCAGCCAAGATGGGGCTCTAGCGGGACCTAAAGATACGCAGTATTTT. This codes for CASSQDGALAGPKDTQYF.

This clonotype has only a few counts. This rearrangement joins TRBV29-1 to TRBJ2-7, with TRBD2 as a possible D gene (6 bases). CDR1 is SQVTM and CDR2 is ANQGSEA in the germline V gene. The CDR3 is 13 residues long. V lost 3 bases, J lost 3 bases, and 12 bases lay in between. The CDR3 DNA reads TGCAGCGTTGATACGGGGCGGGGCTACGAGCAGTACTTC. Amino acids: CSVDTGRGYEQYF.

This sequence joins TRBV10-3 and TRBJ2-7, with TRBD1 matching over 8 bases. From germline, CDR1 is ENHRY and CDR2 SYGVKD. The length of the CDR3 is 16 residues. V dropped 0 bases and J dropped 4; count of bases not matched to a gene: 8. CDR3: CAISESRGTGIYEQYF. In DNA, the CDR3 is TGTGCCATCAGTGAGTCACGAGGGACAGGCATATACGAGCAGTACTTC.

V is TRBV20-1 and J is TRBJ2-3; the match to TRBD2 covers 9 bases. The CDR3 extends over 15 amino acids. The ends lost 4 bases at V and 1 base at J; junction bases unmatched: 6. Germline assignment: CDR1 DFQATT and CDR2 SNEGSKA (reference sequence). The CDR3 loop is CSANPPSGGTDTQYF. CDR3 sequence (DNA): TGCAGTGCTAACCCCCCTAGCGGGGGCACAGATACGCAGTATTTT.

CDR3 in DNA: TGTGCCAGCAGACCTACCTCCGGGGTCGGGAATGAAAAACTGTTTTTT. Its translation: CASRPTSGVGNEKLFF. The chain combines TRBV6-1 with TRBJ1-4; D uncertain. Germline V gene lookup returns CDR1 MNHNS and CDR2 SASEGT. Deletions cut 6 bases from V and 5 bases from J, with 19 bases between. CDR3 length equals 16 residues.

V usage is TRBV6-5 and J usage is TRBJ2-6; TRBD1 matches 10 bases. Losses at the gene ends were 0 bases for V and 4 bases for J; bases not matched to a gene: 15. This CDR3 contains 21 residues. From germline, CDR1 is MNHEY and CDR2 SVGAGI. The CDR3 protein is CASSYSPGVGQGIGGANVLTF. For the CDR3, the DNA is TGTGCCAGCAGTTACTCTCCCGGCGTGGGACAGGGGATAGGAGGGGCCAACGTCCTGACTTTC.

This clonotype was observed many times. This chain uses TRBV12-3 or TRBV12-4 with TRBJ2-1; D unclear. V lost 7 bases, J lost 1 base, and 11 bases lay in between. This CDR3 contains 14 residues. The chain's CDR3 is CASTPARSYNEQFF. For the CDR3, the DNA is TGTGCCAGCACCCCCGCGAGGTCCTACAATGAGCAGTTCTTC.

This clonotype has a handful of counts. The chain employs TRBV12-3 or TRBV12-4 and TRBJ1-2; no firm D call. CDR3 length: 16 amino acids. Trimming took 2 bases from V and 2 from J, leaving 15 bases between them. The CDR3 is CASSLREFGGNYGYTF. As DNA, the CDR3 is TGTGCCAGCAGTTTAAGGGAGTTTGGCGGGAACTATGGCTACACCTTC.

There are a few counts of this clonotype. The V and J genes are TRBV7-3 and TRBJ2-1; TRBD2 matches 8 bases. This CDR3 has 15 residues. Unmatched junction bases numbered 6, after V lost 5 bases and J lost 3 bases. CDR1 SGHTA and CDR2 FQGTGA come from the germline V gene. DNA for the CDR3: TGTGCCAGCAGCCCCCGGGGGGGGAACTACAATGAGCAGTTCTTC. Protein product: CASSPRGGNYNEQFF.